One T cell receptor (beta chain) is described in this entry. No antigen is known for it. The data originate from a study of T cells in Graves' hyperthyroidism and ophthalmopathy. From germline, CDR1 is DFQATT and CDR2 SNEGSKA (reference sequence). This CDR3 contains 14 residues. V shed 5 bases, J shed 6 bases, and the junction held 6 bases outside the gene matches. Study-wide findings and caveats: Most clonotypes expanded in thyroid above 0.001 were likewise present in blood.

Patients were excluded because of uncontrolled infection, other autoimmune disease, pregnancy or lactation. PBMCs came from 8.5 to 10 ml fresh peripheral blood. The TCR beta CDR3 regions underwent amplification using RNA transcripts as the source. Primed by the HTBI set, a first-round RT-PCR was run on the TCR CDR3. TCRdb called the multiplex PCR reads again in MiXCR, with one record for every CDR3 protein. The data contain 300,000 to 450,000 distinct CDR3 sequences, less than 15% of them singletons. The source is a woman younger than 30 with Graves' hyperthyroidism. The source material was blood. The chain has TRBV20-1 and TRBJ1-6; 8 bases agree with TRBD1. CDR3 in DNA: TGCAGTGCTGGAAAGGACAGGGTTAATTCACCCCTCCACTTT. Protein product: CSAGKDRVNSPLHF.